The sequence of this T cell receptor (beta chain) was determined in a study of CD8+CD57+ T cells in acquired aplastic anemia. Study-level information: DNA per sorted CD4+ or CD8+ sample ranged roughly 0.19 to 27.4 ug, averaging roughly 3.2 ug.

TCR beta VDJ combinations and CDR3 sequences were profiled from genomic DNA. TCRdb called the reads again in MiXCR, with one record for every CDR3 protein. The sample has 62,000 or so distinct CDR3 sequences, around half seen once. On this clonotype: Its antigen is as yet unknown.

The CDR3 is made up of 14 amino acids. Germline trimming cut 8 bases from V and 1 base from J; bases unmatched to any gene: 2. Germline CDR1 reads LNHDA; CDR2 reads SQIVND (reference sequence). Study-level findings and limits: Between patients and controls, CD8+ Simpson's diversity did not vary significantly.

The receptor's source is a human donor in good health, serving as a control. The rearrangement joins TRBV19 to TRBJ1-2, with 12 bases lining up with TRBD1. The sequencing input was sorted CD4+, CD8+, or CD8+CD57+ T cells (not recorded which) from PBMCs. CDR3: CASWDRGRNYGYTF. As DNA, the CDR3 is TGTGCCAGTTGGGACAGGGGGCGTAACTATGGCTACACCTTC.